The next 9 T cell receptor beta chains were all read from a single sample in a study of response to subunit inactivated influenza vaccine. A single record per CDR3 protein comes from TCRdb applying MiXCR to the RT-PCR reads. The sample gives about 530,000 distinct CDR3 sequences, about an eighth of which show up once; about 9.4% is in the top ten. Sample: PBMCs from blood, taken on the day of vaccination. The source is a man aged 45-60 years who received an inactivated influenza vaccine.

The V call is TRBV28, the J call TRBJ1-1; D call uncertain. The CDR3 runs to 11 residues. V was trimmed by 5 bases and J by 7 bases, leaving 8 bases between them. Per germline, CDR1 MDHEN and CDR2 SYDVKM. The DNA for the CDR3 is TGTGCCAGCAGTGCTCAAGTTGAAGCTTTCTTT. It yields the protein CASSAQVEAFF.

This clonotype was counted between two and nine times. The chain employs TRBV7-6 and TRBJ2-7; D is perhaps TRBD2 (6 bases). CDR1 SGHVS and CDR2 FNYEAQ come from the germline V gene. The CDR3 sequence is 18 residues long. The ends were cut back, 2 bases at V and 3 bases at J, with 23 bases in the middle. The CDR3 DNA follows: TGTGCCAGCAGCTTAAATCCCACTGTCCGGGGGACCTACTACGAGCAGTACTTC. Protein product: CASSLNPTVRGTYYEQYF.

This clonotype was seen more than once but under ten times. The rearrangement links TRBV20-1 to TRBJ1-5; 10 bases align to TRBD1. The V and J ends lost 8 bases and 6 bases, in that order; junction bases with no gene match: 13. This CDR3 region has 15 residues. Per the germline V gene, CDR1 is DFQATT and CDR2 is SNEGSKA (reference sequence). The CDR3 bases are TGCAGTACGGGACAGGGGTTTAGACTGGGTCAGCCCCAGCATTTT. Amino acid sequence: CSTGQGFRLGQPQHF.

This chain connects TRBV11-2 to TRBJ2-3; D is possibly TRBD2 (7 bases). This CDR3 spans 19 amino acids. The germline V gene has CDR1 SGHAT and CDR2 FQNNGV. V was pared by 4 bases and J by 4 bases, with 27 bases between. The CDR3 here is CASSSGPFLVGGPADTQYF. CDR3 nucleotide sequence: TGTGCCAGCAGCTCGGGCCCTTTTTTGGTGGGGGGGCCGGCAGATACGCAGTATTTT.

This clonotype was observed a few times. The chain employs TRBV28 and TRBJ2-5; 8 nucleotides agree with TRBD1. V dropped 5 bases and J dropped 5; count of bases not matched to a gene: 7. CDR1 and CDR2 from the germline V gene are MDHEN and SYDVKM. CDR3 length: 14 amino acids. CDR3 nucleotide sequence: TGTGCCAGCAGTCCGGACAGGGTTTCGGAGACCCAGTACTTC. Translating gives CASSPDRVSETQYF.

This clonotype has ten or more counts. The chain has TRBV5-1 and TRBJ1-5, with 12 bases identical to TRBD1. Germline V gene data show CDR1 as SGHRS and CDR2 as YFSETQ. The CDR3 runs to 16 residues. Trimming at V came to 0 bases and at J to 7 bases, leaving 5 bases not matched to a gene. The CDR3 DNA sequence: TGCGCCAGCAGCTTGGCCGGGACAGGGGGCCTCCAGCCCCAGCATTTT. This gives the protein CASSLAGTGGLQPQHF.

The table lists this clonotype with a few counts. This chain joins TRBV7-2 and TRBJ2-2, with D hard to call. The V gene's germline CDR1 is SGHTA and CDR2 FQGNSA. The CDR3 loop spans 15 amino acids. V lost 6 bases and J 4 bases, leaving 15 bases between the germline ends. CDR3 DNA sequence: TGTGCCAGCAGTCAGTTCCTCTCGGGCACCGGGGAGCTGTTTTTT. Translating gives CASSQFLSGTGELFF.

This clonotype was counted ten times or more. The rearrangement uses TRBV5-1 and TRBJ2-7; 7 nucleotides line up with TRBD1. With 0 bases clipped from V and 7 bases from J, the junction kept 7 bases outside the gene matches. CDR1 SGHRS and CDR2 YFSETQ come from the germline V gene. CDR3 length: 14 residues. Here the CDR3 reads CASSLDRGAKEQYF. The CDR3 nucleotides are TGCGCCAGCAGCTTGGACAGGGGCGCGAAAGAGCAGTACTTC.

This clonotype was observed many times. The chain couples TRBV10-1 to TRBJ2-2; 10 nucleotides align to TRBD1. This CDR3 is 15 amino acids long. Trimming at V came to 2 bases and at J to 3 bases, leaving 0 bases not matched to a gene. Germline V gene data show CDR1 as WNHNN and CDR2 as SYGVQD (reference sequence). The CDR3 reads CASSEGQGDTGELFF. The CDR3 DNA sequence: TGCGCCAGCAGTGAGGGACAGGGGGACACCGGGGAGCTGTTTTTT.